Listed here are 12 T cell receptor beta chains from one sample, sequenced in a study of shared clonotypes between healthy human individuals. Method: immunoSEQ multiplex PCR; TCRdb's copy keeps in-frame clones and lacks some. The table has roughly 1.4 million clones, about 98.5% seen once; the top ten hold about 0.34%. The sample consisted of naive CD4+ T cells sorted from blood. Described subset: CD45RA+ positively selected. These receptors all stem from a man aged 25 to 40 in good health.

The chain combines TRBV28 with TRBJ2-7; D possibly corresponds to TRBD1 (6 bases). CDR1 and CDR2 (germline): MDHEN, SYDVKM. The CDR3 is 14 residues long. V was pared by 5 bases and J by 2 bases, with 13 bases between. The CDR3 nucleotides are TGTGCCAGCAGTGTCAGGGACACTACCTACGAGCAGTACTTC. Translation gives CASSVRDTTYEQYF. Variable domain in full (rest from reference TRBV28 and TRBJ2-7): DVKVTQSSRYLVKRTGEKVFLECVQDMDHENMFWYRQDPGLGLRLIYFSYDVKMKEKGDIPEGYSVSREKKERFSLILESASTNQTSMYLCASSVRDTTYEQYFGPGTRLTVT.

The chain recombines TRBV5-1 with TRBJ1-2; D is undetermined. With 0 bases removed from V and 2 bases from J, the gap between germline ends came to 5 bases. Germline lookup yields CDR1 SGHRS and CDR2 YFSETQ. The CDR3 has 13 residues. This chain's CDR3 is CASSLELNYGYTF. The DNA for the CDR3 is TGCGCCAGCAGCTTGGAGCTGAACTATGGCTACACCTTC.

V is TRBV5-1 and J is TRBJ2-1; D perhaps matches TRBD2 (5 bases). This CDR3 has 13 residues. Germline V lookup: CDR1 SGHRS, CDR2 YFSETQ. The germline V and J ends were trimmed by 4 bases and 5 bases, with 10 bases remaining between them. The CDR3 loop is CASSPTADNEQFF. CDR3 nucleotides: TGCGCCAGCAGCCCCACAGCGGACAATGAGCAGTTCTTC.

This chain links TRBV29-1 with TRBJ1-1; D unresolved. The CDR3 is 12 residues long. CDR1 is SQVTM and CDR2 is ANQGSEA in the germline V gene. V shed 8 bases and J shed 4 bases, with 14 bases lying between them. The chain's CDR3 is CSSDSTGTEAFF. CDR3 coding DNA: TGCAGCTCAGATTCAACGGGCACTGAAGCTTTCTTT. The variable domain in full, with the rest retrieved from reference TRBV29-1 and TRBJ1-1, is SAVISQKPSRDICQRGTSLTIQCQVDSQVTMMFWYRQQPGQSLTLIATANQGSEATYESGFVIDKFPISRPNLTFSTLTVSNMSPEDSSIYLCSSDSTGTEAFFGQGTRLTVV.

The CDR3 DNA reads TGCGCCAGCAGCGCAGAACGCACAGATACGCAGTATTTT. Encoded protein: CASSAERTDTQYF. The chain has TRBV5-1 and TRBJ2-3; D remains unclear. The ends were cut back, 4 bases at V and 1 base at J, with 7 bases in the middle. Germline CDR1 SGHRS, CDR2 YFSETQ. The CDR3 sequence is 13 residues long.

This chain joins TRBV4-2 and TRBJ2-1; 11 bases agree with TRBD2. The ends lost 4 bases at V and 8 bases at J; junction bases unmatched: 16. This CDR3 has 18 residues. Germline lookup yields CDR1 LGHNA and CDR2 YNFKEQ. Written as DNA, the CDR3 is TGTGCCAGCAGCCCCGGGCCATCTAGCGGGAGGCCAGCCCATGAGCAGTTCTTC. This codes for CASSPGPSSGRPAHEQFF.

The J gene is TRBJ2-1, the V gene TRBV4-1, with TRBD1 matching 11 bases. Germline V gene sequence: CDR1 MGHRA, CDR2 YSYEKL. Trimming took 3 bases from V and 8 from J; bases not matched to a gene: 9. This CDR3 region has 16 residues. CDR3 bases: TGCGCCAGCAGCCAGGACAGGGGGCGCCAGGGGTATGAGCAGTTCTTC. Amino acids: CASSQDRGRQGYEQFF.

The genes are TRBV9 and TRBJ1-1; tentatively, D is TRBD1 (6 bases). The CDR3 consists of 17 residues. Per germline, CDR1 SGDLS and CDR2 YYNGEE. V lost 0 bases to trimming and J lost 4 bases, with 19 bases between them. The CDR3 region has the DNA TGTGCCAGCAGCGTAGGTGACTTCGAGGGGGTAAGCACTGAAGCTTTCTTT. Protein sequence: CASSVGDFEGVSTEAFF.

This rearrangement joins TRBV7-9 to TRBJ2-3; D not certain. From germline, CDR1 is SEHNR and CDR2 FQNEAQ (reference sequence). CDR3 length: 14 residues. Trimming removed 8 bases from V and 2 bases from J, with 14 bases in between. The CDR3 nucleotides are TGTGCCAGCCGCAAAATTGCCGCCACAGATACGCAGTATTTT. Protein product: CASRKIAATDTQYF.

The chain has TRBV6-1 and TRBJ2-7; D tentatively reads TRBD1 or TRBD2 (5 bases each). In germline, CDR1 is MNHNS, CDR2 SASEGT. The CDR3 runs 14 residues. Trimming removed 6 bases from V and 1 base from J, with 13 bases in between. CDR3 nucleotides: TGTGCCAGCAGCGACTTAGGGGAGTCCTACGAGCAGTACTTC. Protein: CASSDLGESYEQYF.

This CDR3 is CSATGQINTEAFF. CDR3 coding DNA: TGCAGCGCCACCGGACAGATTAACACTGAAGCTTTCTTT. The chain carries TRBV29-1 and TRBJ1-1; TRBD1 might be the D (6 bases). Between the trimmed V and J ends, which lost 7 bases and 2 bases, there was a span of 14 bases. The CDR3 spans 13 residues. Germline CDR1 is SQVTM and CDR2 is ANQGSEA.

The gene calls are TRBV5-1 and TRBJ1-5; D may be TRBD1 (5 bases). The V gene's germline CDR1 is SGHRS and CDR2 YFSETQ. The V and J ends lost 0 bases and 7 bases respectively, with 11 bases between them. This CDR3 comprises 14 residues. The CDR3 nucleotides read TGCGCCAGCAGCTTGGAGGGGCCCCCGCAGCCCCAGCATTTT. Amino acid sequence: CASSLEGPPQPQHF.